This T cell receptor beta chain appears in the sequencing data of a study of blood T cell repertoires in COVID-19. This clone was seen a single time. The CDR3 is made up of 13 amino acids. V was cut by 4 bases and J by 7 bases, with 15 bases left in between. Germline CDR1 reads SGHNT; CDR2 reads YYREEE (reference sequence). TCRdb's table, derived via immunoSEQ multiplex PCR, lists solely in-frame clones and lacks some. The data show 84,000 or so clones, approximately 92% seen once. This TCR derives from a woman between 55 and 75 years old with active COVID-19. The V and J genes are TRBV5-4 and TRBJ2-7, with a possible D match to TRBD2 (6 bases). Source material: peripheral blood. The CDR3 DNA follows: TGTGCCAGCAGCCAGGACTACCCCGGGGAGCAGTACTTC. Protein product: CASSQDYPGEQYF. The full variable domain, rest sourced from reference TRBV5-4 and TRBJ2-7, is ETGVTQSPTHLIKTRGQQVTLRCSSQSGHNTVSWYQQALGQGPQFIFQYYREEENGRGNFPPRFSGLQFPNYSSELNVNALELDDSALYLCASSQDYPGEQYFGPGTRLTVT.